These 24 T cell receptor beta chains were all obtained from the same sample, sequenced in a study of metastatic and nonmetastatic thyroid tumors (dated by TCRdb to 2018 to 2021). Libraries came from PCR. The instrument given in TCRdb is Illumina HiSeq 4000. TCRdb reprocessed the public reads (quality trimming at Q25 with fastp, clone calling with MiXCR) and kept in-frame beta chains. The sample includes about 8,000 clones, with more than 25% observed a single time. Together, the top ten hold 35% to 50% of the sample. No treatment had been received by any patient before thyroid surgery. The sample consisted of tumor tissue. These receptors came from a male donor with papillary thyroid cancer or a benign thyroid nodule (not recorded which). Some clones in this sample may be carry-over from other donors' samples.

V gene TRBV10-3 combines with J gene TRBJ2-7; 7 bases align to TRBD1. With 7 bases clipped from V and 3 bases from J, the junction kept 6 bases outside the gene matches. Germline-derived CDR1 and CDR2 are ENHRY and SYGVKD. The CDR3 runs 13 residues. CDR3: CAITGTELYEQYF. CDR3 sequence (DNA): TGTGCCATCACCGGGACAGAGCTCTACGAGCAGTACTTC.

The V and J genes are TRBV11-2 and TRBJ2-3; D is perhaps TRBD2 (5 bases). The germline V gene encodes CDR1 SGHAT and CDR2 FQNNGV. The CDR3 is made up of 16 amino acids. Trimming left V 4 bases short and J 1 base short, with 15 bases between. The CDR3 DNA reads TGTGCCAGCAGCTCGACTACGATTGCCGGCACAGATACGCAGTATTTT. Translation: CASSSTTIAGTDTQYF.

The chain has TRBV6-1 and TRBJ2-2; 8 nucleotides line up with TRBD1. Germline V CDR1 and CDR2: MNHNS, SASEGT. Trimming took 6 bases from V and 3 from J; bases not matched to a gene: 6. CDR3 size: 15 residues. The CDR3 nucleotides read TGTGCCAGCAGCTTGGCGACAGGGGACACCGGGGAGCTGTTTTTT. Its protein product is CASSLATGDTGELFF.

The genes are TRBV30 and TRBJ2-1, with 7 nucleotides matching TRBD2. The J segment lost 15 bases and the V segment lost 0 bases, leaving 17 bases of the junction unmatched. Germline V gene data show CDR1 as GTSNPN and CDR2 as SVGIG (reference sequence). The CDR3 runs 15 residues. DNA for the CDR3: TGTGCCTGGAGTGTAAGGGCGGGAGCGTACAATGGGCGGTTCTTC. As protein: CAWSVRAGAYNGRFF.

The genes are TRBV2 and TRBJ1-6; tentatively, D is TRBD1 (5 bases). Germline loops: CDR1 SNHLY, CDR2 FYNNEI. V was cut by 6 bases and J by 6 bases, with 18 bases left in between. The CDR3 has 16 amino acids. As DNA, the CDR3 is TGTGCCAGCAGCCTCCAGGGCCCCCACTTTAATTCACCCCTCCACTTT. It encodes CASSLQGPHFNSPLHF.

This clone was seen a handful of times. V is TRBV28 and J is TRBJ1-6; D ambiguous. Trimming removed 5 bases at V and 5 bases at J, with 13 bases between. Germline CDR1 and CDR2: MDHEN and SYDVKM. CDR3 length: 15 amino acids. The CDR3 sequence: CASSPVRVDNSPLHF. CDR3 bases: TGTGCCAGCAGTCCCGTGAGGGTAGATAATTCACCCCTCCACTTT.

CDR3 sequence: CSARDPGTGNTGELFF. CDR3 coding DNA: TGCAGTGCTAGAGACCCCGGGACAGGGAACACCGGGGAGCTGTTTTTT. The chain combines TRBV20-1 with TRBJ2-2; 8 bases line up with TRBD1. V trimming: 0 bases; J trimming: 1 base; junction bases outside the gene matches: 4. Germline lookup yields CDR1 DFQATT and CDR2 SNEGSKA (reference sequence). CDR3 length: 16 residues.

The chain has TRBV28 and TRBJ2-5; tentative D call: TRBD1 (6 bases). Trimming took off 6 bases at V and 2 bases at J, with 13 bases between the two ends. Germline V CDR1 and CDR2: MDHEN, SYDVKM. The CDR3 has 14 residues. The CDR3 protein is CASRVSGDQETQYF. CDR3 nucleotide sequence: TGTGCCAGCAGGGTTTCAGGGGATCAAGAGACCCAGTACTTC.

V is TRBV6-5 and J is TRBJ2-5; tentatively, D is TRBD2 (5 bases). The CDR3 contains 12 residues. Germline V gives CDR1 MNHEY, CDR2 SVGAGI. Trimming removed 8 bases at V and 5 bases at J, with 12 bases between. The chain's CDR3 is CASGRLLETQYF. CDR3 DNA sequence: TGTGCCAGCGGGAGACTCCTGGAGACCCAGTACTTC.

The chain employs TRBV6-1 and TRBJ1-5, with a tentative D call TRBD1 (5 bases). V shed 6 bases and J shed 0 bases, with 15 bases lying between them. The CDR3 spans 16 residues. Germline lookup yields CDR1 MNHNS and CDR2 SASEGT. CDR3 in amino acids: CASSRADSYSNQPQHF. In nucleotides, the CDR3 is TGTGCCAGCAGCCGGGCCGACAGCTATAGCAATCAGCCCCAGCATTTT.

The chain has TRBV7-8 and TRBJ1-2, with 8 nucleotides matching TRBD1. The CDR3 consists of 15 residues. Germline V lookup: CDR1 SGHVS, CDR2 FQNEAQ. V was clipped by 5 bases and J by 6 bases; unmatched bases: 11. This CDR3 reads CASSPLRQGINGYTF. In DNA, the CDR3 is TGTGCCAGCAGCCCGCTAAGACAGGGGATAAATGGCTACACCTTC.

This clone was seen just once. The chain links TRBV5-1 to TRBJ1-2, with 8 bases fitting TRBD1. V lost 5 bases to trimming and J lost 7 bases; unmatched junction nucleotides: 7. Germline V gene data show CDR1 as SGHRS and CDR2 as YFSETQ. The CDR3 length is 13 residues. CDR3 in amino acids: CASRSDRVSGYTF. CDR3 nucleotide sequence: TGCGCCAGCAGATCGGACAGGGTTAGTGGCTACACCTTC.

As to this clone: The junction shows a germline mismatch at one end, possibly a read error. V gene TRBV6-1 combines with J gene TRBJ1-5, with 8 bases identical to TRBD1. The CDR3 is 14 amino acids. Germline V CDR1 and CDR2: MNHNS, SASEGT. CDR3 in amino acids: CASSHDRGNQPHHF. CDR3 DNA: TGTGCCAGCAGTCACGACAGGGGCAATCAGCCCCATCATTTT.

The CDR3: CAWSGSRDYLNTEAFF. In DNA form, the CDR3 reads TGTGCCTGGAGTGGGTCGCGGGATTACTTGAACACTGAAGCTTTCTTT. The V call is TRBV30, the J call TRBJ1-1, with no clear D. This CDR3 is 16 amino acids long. Trimming shortened V by 1 base and J by 0 bases, and 15 bases separated the two germline ends. From germline, CDR1 is GTSNPN and CDR2 SVGIG (reference sequence).

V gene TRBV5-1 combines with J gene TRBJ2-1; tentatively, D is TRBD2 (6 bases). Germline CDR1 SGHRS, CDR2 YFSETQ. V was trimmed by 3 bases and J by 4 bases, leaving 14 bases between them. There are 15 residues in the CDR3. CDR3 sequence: CASSSVRDGYNEQFF. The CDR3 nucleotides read TGCGCCAGCAGCTCGGTGCGGGATGGTTACAATGAGCAGTTCTTC.

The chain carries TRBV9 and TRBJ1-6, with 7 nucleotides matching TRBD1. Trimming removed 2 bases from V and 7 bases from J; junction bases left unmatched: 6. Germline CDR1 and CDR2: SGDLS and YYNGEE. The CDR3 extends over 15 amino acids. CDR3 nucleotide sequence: TGTGCCAGCAGCGTTGAAGACAGGGTGAATTCACCCCTCCACTTT. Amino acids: CASSVEDRVNSPLHF.

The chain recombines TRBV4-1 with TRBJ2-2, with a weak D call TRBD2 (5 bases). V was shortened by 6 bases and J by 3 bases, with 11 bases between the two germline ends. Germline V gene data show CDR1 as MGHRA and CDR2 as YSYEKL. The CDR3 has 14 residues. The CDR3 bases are TGCGCCAGCAGATTCACTAGGGACACCGGGGAGCTGTTTTTT. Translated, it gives CASRFTRDTGELFF.

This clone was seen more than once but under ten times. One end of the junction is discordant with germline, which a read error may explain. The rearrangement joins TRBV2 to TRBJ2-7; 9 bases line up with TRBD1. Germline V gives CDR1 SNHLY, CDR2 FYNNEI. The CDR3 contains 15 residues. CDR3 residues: CASCWCRDRVNEHYF. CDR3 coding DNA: TGTGCCAGCTGCTGGTGCCGGGACAGGGTCAACGAGCATTACTTC.

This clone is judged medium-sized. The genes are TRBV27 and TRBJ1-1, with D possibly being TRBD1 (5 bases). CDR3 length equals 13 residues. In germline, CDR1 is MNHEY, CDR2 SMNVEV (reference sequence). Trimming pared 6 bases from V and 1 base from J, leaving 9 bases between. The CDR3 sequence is CASRETGNTEAFF. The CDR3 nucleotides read TGTGCCAGCAGAGAAACAGGGAACACTGAAGCTTTCTTT.

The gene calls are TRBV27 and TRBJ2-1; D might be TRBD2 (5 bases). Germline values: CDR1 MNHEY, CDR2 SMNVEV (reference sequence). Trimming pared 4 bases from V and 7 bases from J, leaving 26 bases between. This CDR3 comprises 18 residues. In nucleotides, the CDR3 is TGTGCCAGCAGTTCCCCCCTTTTTAGCGAGGTCTGCTATAATGAGCAGTTCTTC. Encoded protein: CASSSPLFSEVCYNEQFF.

CDR3 protein: CASSEGLATYEQYF. CDR3 DNA: TGTGCCAGCAGTGAGGGACTAGCGACCTACGAGCAGTACTTC. The chain couples TRBV2 to TRBJ2-7; 10 nucleotides align to TRBD2. CDR3 length: 14 residues. Germline V gene sequence: CDR1 SNHLY, CDR2 FYNNEI. V was pared by 3 bases and J by 2 bases, with 1 base of the junction left unmatched.

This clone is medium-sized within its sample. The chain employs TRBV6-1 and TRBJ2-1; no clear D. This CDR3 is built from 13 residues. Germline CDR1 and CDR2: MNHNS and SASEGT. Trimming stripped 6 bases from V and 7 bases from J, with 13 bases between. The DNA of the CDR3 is TGTGCCAGCAGCGCCGGGTCGGTAAATGAGCAGTTCTTC. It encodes CASSAGSVNEQFF.

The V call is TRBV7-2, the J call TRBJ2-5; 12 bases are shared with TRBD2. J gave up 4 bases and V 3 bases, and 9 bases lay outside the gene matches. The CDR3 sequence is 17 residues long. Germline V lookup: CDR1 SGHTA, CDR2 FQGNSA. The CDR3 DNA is TGTGCCAGCAGCTTTCCTCTAGCGGGAGGGATTGTAGAGACCCAGTACTTC. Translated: CASSFPLAGGIVETQYF.

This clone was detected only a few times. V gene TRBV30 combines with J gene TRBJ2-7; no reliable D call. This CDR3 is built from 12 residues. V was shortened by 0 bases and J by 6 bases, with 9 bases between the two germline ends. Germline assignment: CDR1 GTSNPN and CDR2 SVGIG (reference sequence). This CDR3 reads CAWSVSPSEQYF. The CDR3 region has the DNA TGTGCCTGGAGTGTATCCCCCTCCGAGCAGTACTTC.